The T cell receptor beta chain described here comes from a study of response to subunit inactivated influenza vaccine. The table lists this clonotype with many counts. The CDR3 is 13 amino acids. Germline loops: CDR1 SQVTM, CDR2 ANQGSEA. Germline trimming cut 6 bases from V and 3 bases from J; bases unmatched to any gene: 4. TCRdb independently ran MiXCR on the RT-PCR reads; one entry per CDR3 protein. The data show over 400,000 distinct CDR3 sequences, over 9.5% seen once. The chain uses TRBV29-1 and TRBJ2-7, with TRBD1 identical over 11 bases. This TCR derives from a man in his forties or fifties who received an inactivated influenza vaccine. The sample in question was PBMCs from blood, obtained around seven weeks after vaccination. The CDR3 here is CSVLGTGGYEQYF. CDR3 sequence (DNA): TGCAGCGTCCTCGGGACAGGGGGCTACGAGCAGTACTTC.